The 31 T cell receptor beta chains given below trace back to one sample, sequenced in a study of tumor-infiltrating lymphocytes in localized non-small cell lung cancer. Method: immunoSEQ multiplex PCR; TCRdb's copy keeps in-frame clones and lacks some. This table has under 25,000 clones, less than 70% appearing once. Material for sequencing was lung tumor tissue. Receptors were obtained from a human donor with non-small cell lung cancer.

This clone has just one count. This chain links TRBV18 with TRBJ2-3, with TRBD1 as a possible D gene (6 bases). The V end was cut by 2 bases, the J end by 6 bases, with 15 bases between. Germline values: CDR1 KGHSH, CDR2 LQKENI. CDR3 length: 15 amino acids. CDR3 nucleotides: TGTGCCAGCTCACCATCCCGGCAGGGGAGTGATACGCAGTATTTT. It yields the protein CASSPSRQGSDTQYF.

V and J are TRBV9 and TRBJ1-4; maybe TRBD1 (5 bases). The CDR3 has 15 amino acids. The germline V gene has CDR1 SGDLS and CDR2 YYNGEE. The V and J ends lost 2 bases and 6 bases respectively, with 14 bases between them. CDR3 in DNA: TGTGCCAGCAGCGTGACTGGGACGCCAGATGAAAAACTGTTTTTT. This codes for CASSVTGTPDEKLFF.

The rearrangement joins TRBV7-9 to TRBJ1-3; perhaps TRBD1 as D (5 bases). Trimming left V 2 bases short and J 0 bases short, with 14 bases between. Germline V gives CDR1 SEHNR, CDR2 FQNEAQ (reference sequence). The CDR3 is made up of 17 amino acids. The CDR3 region has the DNA TGTGCCAGCAGCTTACCCTTTGGACACCTCTCTGGAAACACCATATATTTT. Translated, it gives CASSLPFGHLSGNTIYF.

V and J are TRBV7-9 and TRBJ2-7; D possibly uses TRBD1 or TRBD2 (6 bases each). Trimming pared 1 base from V and 3 bases from J, leaving 13 bases between. CDR1 SEHNR and CDR2 FQNEAQ come from the germline V gene (reference sequence). CDR3 length equals 15 residues. The CDR3 nucleotides read TGTGCCAGCAGCTTAGTGTCTGGGGGGCACTACGAGCAGTACTTC. This gives the protein CASSLVSGGHYEQYF.

This clone was seen more than once but under ten times. The rearrangement links TRBV6-1 to TRBJ2-7, with TRBD1 matching 8 bases. CDR3 length: 17 residues. The germline CDR1 and CDR2 sequences are MNHNS and SASEGT. V lost 3 bases to trimming and J lost 0 bases; unmatched junction nucleotides: 10. CDR3 in DNA: TGTGCCAGCAGTGATAATCCCCGGGACAGGTTCTCCTACGAGCAGTACTTC. Translated, it gives CASSDNPRDRFSYEQYF.

The rearrangement joins TRBV9 to TRBJ1-2; 7 positions match TRBD1. The ends lost 3 bases at V and 4 bases at J; junction bases unmatched: 6. Germline V lookup: CDR1 SGDLS, CDR2 YYNGEE. This CDR3 contains 14 residues. The CDR3 DNA reads TGTGCCAGCAGCGGGGACAGCCGGTCCTATGGCTACACCTTC. Encoded protein: CASSGDSRSYGYTF.

The count of this clone is one. The rearrangement uses TRBV29-1 and TRBJ1-2; D perhaps matches TRBD1 (5 bases). Trimming removed 7 bases at V and 6 bases at J, with 24 bases between. This CDR3 spans 15 amino acids. Germline CDR1 SQVTM, CDR2 ANQGSEA. The DNA for the CDR3 is TGCAGCGCCGCTTCCGGTGTTTCGGGGGTACATGGCTACACCTTC. Translated: CSAASGVSGVHGYTF.

This clone was seen more than once but under ten times. The genes are TRBV2 and TRBJ1-5, with D uncertain. V lost 2 bases, J lost 2 bases, and 10 bases lay in between. Looked up from germline, CDR1 is SNHLY and CDR2 is FYNNEI. This CDR3 has 15 residues. CDR3 sequence (DNA): TGTGCCAGCAGTGAACGGTTGTATGGCAATCAGCCCCAGCATTTT. Amino acids: CASSERLYGNQPQHF. The whole variable domain, remainder taken from reference TRBV2 and TRBJ1-5, is EPEVTQTPSHQVTQMGQEVILRCVPISNHLYFYWYRQILGQKVEFLVSFYNNEISEKSEIFDDQFSVERPDGSNFTLKIRSTKLEDSAMYFCASSERLYGNQPQHFGDGTRLSIL.

The J gene is TRBJ2-6, the V gene TRBV6-1; D not resolved. CDR1 and CDR2 from the germline V gene are MNHNS and SASEGT. Trimming took 3 bases from V and 6 from J, leaving 9 bases between them. The CDR3 spans 14 residues. This CDR3 reads CASSDWGLANVLTF. The CDR3 DNA is TGTGCCAGCAGTGACTGGGGTCTGGCCAACGTCCTGACTTTC.

The chain recombines TRBV5-4 with TRBJ1-4, with D possibly matching TRBD1 (5 bases). The CDR3 has 14 amino acids. V was shortened by 9 bases and J by 14 bases, with 26 bases between the two germline ends. Germline V CDR1 and CDR2: SGHNT, YYREEE (reference sequence). CDR3 sequence (DNA): TGTGCCACCAGGGCAGACGCGTTAGCGGCTAGGCTGTTTTTT. As protein: CATRADALAARLFF.

This chain joins TRBV30 and TRBJ2-7, with 10 bases lining up with TRBD1. V lost 8 bases, J lost 5 bases, and 9 bases stayed unmatched. Germline values: CDR1 GTSNPN, CDR2 SVGIG (reference sequence). The CDR3 is 13 residues long. The CDR3 spells CAVSGTGVHEQYF. The CDR3 DNA sequence: TGTGCCGTCTCCGGGACAGGGGTCCACGAGCAGTACTTC. Variable domain in full (rest from reference TRBV30 and TRBJ2-7): SQTIHQWPATLVQPVGSPLSLECTVEGTSNPNLYWYRQAAGRGLQLLFYSVGIGQISSEVPQNLSASRPQDRQFILSSKKLLLSDSGFYLCAVSGTGVHEQYFGPGTRLTVT.

This rearrangement joins TRBV7-8 to TRBJ2-2; D perhaps matches TRBD1 (5 bases). The CDR3 totals 15 residues. Germline V lookup: CDR1 SGHVS, CDR2 FQNEAQ. Trimming pared 2 bases from V and 4 bases from J, leaving 11 bases between. CDR3 coding DNA: TGTGCCAGCAGCTTATTAAGCCAGGGCACCGGGGAGCTGTTTTTT. It encodes CASSLLSQGTGELFF. Based on the CDR3 plus reference TRBV7-8 and TRBJ2-2, the full variable domain is GAGVSQSPRYKVAKRGQDVALRCDPISGHVSLFWYQQALGQGPEFLTYFQNEAQLDKSGLPSDRFFAERPEGSVSTLKIQRTQQEDSAVYLCASSLLSQGTGELFFGEGSRLTVL.

The gene calls are TRBV10-3 and TRBJ2-1; 8 positions match TRBD2. CDR3 size: 14 residues. V shed 8 bases and J 4 bases; nucleotides not matched to a gene: 7. Germline CDR1 reads ENHRY; CDR2 reads SYGVKD. The DNA for the CDR3 is TGTGCCATCCGGGGGGGACTCCCATACAATGAGCAGTTCTTC. Residues: CAIRGGLPYNEQFF.

This clone is deemed medium-sized. The chain has TRBV7-8 and TRBJ1-1; D might be TRBD1 (6 bases). CDR3 length: 18 residues. V lost 5 bases and J 3 bases, leaving 25 bases between the germline ends. Per germline, CDR1 SGHVS and CDR2 FQNEAQ. Written as DNA, the CDR3 is TGTGCCAGCAGCCCAGATGTTTCGGGGGCCGGGAGCGACACTGAAGCTTTCTTT. It yields the protein CASSPDVSGAGSDTEAFF.

The chain is built from TRBV21-1 and TRBJ2-7; the tabulated D call, TRBD2, remains unverified against the DNA. TRBV21-1 constitutes a pseudogene. The CDR3 runs 17 residues. The CDR3: CASSKAKRREESYEQYF. Written as DNA, the CDR3 is TGTGCCAGCAGCAAAGCGAAACGGCGGGAGGAGAGCTACGAGCAGTACTTC.

The J gene is TRBJ2-5, the V gene TRBV4-2; D is perhaps TRBD1 or TRBD2 (6 bases each). The CDR3 contains 14 residues. Germline V CDR1 and CDR2: LGHNA, YNFKEQ. The V gene lost 1 base and the J gene lost 2 bases, with 8 bases spanning the gap. The CDR3 DNA follows: TGTGCCAGCAGCCAAGGCGGGACACAAGAGACCCAGTACTTC. Translating gives CASSQGGTQETQYF.

This chain joins TRBV30 and TRBJ1-6, with D hard to call. V shed 4 bases and J shed 1 base, with 8 bases lying between them. Per germline, CDR1 GTSNPN and CDR2 SVGIG (reference sequence). The CDR3 runs to 14 residues. CDR3 nucleotides: TGTGCCTGGAAGGACGGGTCCTATAATTCACCCCTCCACTTT. It encodes CAWKDGSYNSPLHF.

This chain joins TRBV28 and TRBJ2-5; D remains unclear. Germline CDR1 reads MDHEN; CDR2 reads SYDVKM. Trimming left V 6 bases short and J 5 bases short, with 4 bases between. The CDR3 length is 10 residues. DNA for the CDR3: TGTGCCAGCAGGCGGGAGACCCAGTACTTC. Amino acids: CASRRETQYF.

The table lists this clone with a few counts. V usage is TRBV5-1 and J usage is TRBJ2-2; possibly TRBD1 for D (5 bases). CDR1 SGHRS and CDR2 YFSETQ come from the germline V gene. CDR3 length: 14 amino acids. With 2 bases removed from V and 6 bases from J, the gap between germline ends came to 11 bases. The CDR3 bases are TGCGCCAGCAGCTTTGGGGCAGCAGCCGGGGAGCTGTTTTTT. Residues: CASSFGAAAGELFF. Drawing the rest from reference TRBV5-1 and TRBJ2-2, the complete variable domain is KAGVTQTPRYLIKTRGQQVTLSCSPISGHRSVSWYQQTPGQGLQFLFEYFSETQRNKGNFPGRFSGRQFSNSRSEMNVSTLELGDSALYLCASSFGAAAGELFFGEGSRLTVL.

The CDR3, as DNA: TGTGCCAGCAAATTGACGGGACAGGAGAGCTACGAGCAGTACTTC. Translated: CASKLTGQESYEQYF. The chain couples TRBV6-5 to TRBJ2-7; 8 bases agree with TRBD1. Trimming removed 7 bases from V and 3 bases from J; junction bases left unmatched: 11. The CDR3 extends over 15 amino acids. Germline V gene data show CDR1 as MNHEY and CDR2 as SVGAGI.

The rearrangement links TRBV7-3 to TRBJ1-5; D perhaps matches TRBD1 (5 bases). The CDR3 covers 12 residues. Germline CDR1 reads SGHTA; CDR2 reads FQGTGA. Trimming left V 5 bases short and J 12 bases short, with 14 bases between. The CDR3 protein is CASSLGGDVQHF. CDR3 nucleotides: TGTGCCAGCAGCCTTGGGGGGGATGTCCAGCATTTT.

This chain connects TRBV6-6 to TRBJ1-1, with D perhaps TRBD1 (6 bases). CDR3 length: 15 amino acids. CDR1 is MNHNY and CDR2 is SVGAGI in the germline V gene (reference sequence). V lost 7 bases to trimming and J lost 1 base, with 16 bases between them. The CDR3 nucleotides read TGTGCCAGCATCCCCCCCAGGGGCGGGAACACTGAAGCTTTCTTT. It codes for CASIPPRGGNTEAFF.

The J gene is TRBJ1-2, the V gene TRBV30; the D gene is possibly TRBD1 (6 bases). The length of the CDR3 is 13 residues. Germline CDR1 GTSNPN, CDR2 SVGIG (reference sequence). Trimming pared 6 bases from V and 7 bases from J, leaving 18 bases between. CDR3 loop: CACQDSGGIGYTF. The CDR3 DNA reads as TGTGCCTGCCAGGACAGCGGGGGAATTGGCTACACCTTC.

This clone was observed a single time. The chain is built from TRBV19 and TRBJ2-1, with 8 nucleotides matching TRBD2. The CDR3 consists of 15 residues. V lost 1 base, J lost 7 bases, and 6 bases stayed unmatched. CDR1 is LNHDA and CDR2 is SQIVND in the germline V gene (reference sequence). The chain's CDR3 is CASSIGLAGVNEQFF. CDR3 DNA sequence: TGTGCCAGTAGTATAGGGCTAGCGGGTGTAAATGAGCAGTTCTTC.

By share, this clone ranks as large. This sequence joins TRBV10-1 and TRBJ2-1; D ambiguous. This CDR3 has 15 amino acids. CDR1 and CDR2 from the germline V gene are WNHNN and SYGVQD (reference sequence). The V gene lost 5 bases and the J gene lost 8 bases, with 19 bases spanning the gap. The CDR3, as DNA: TGCGCCAGCAGTCCGAGACCCAGATTTTTCGATGAGCAGTTCTTC. It specifies CASSPRPRFFDEQFF.

This chain joins TRBV18 and TRBJ2-1; D remains unclear. V dropped 3 bases and J dropped 2 bases, with 17 bases sitting between them. This CDR3 has 17 amino acids. Germline CDR1 KGHSH, CDR2 LQKENI. CDR3 loop: CASSPPAEVGPYNEQFF. Here the CDR3 DNA reads TGTGCCAGCTCACCCCCAGCCGAGGTCGGCCCCTACAATGAGCAGTTCTTC.

This chain links TRBV5-4 with TRBJ2-7; the D is unclear. The CDR3 has 13 amino acids. Germline CDR1 is SGHNT and CDR2 is YYREEE (reference sequence). V gave up 0 bases and J gave up 6 bases, with 10 bases separating them. CDR3: CASSLGLPSEQYF. CDR3 nucleotides: TGTGCCAGCAGCTTGGGACTTCCAAGCGAGCAGTACTTC.

The CDR3 loop reads CASGHDRGYGYTF. The CDR3 bases are TGTGCCAGCGGGCACGACAGGGGCTATGGCTACACCTTC. This chain links TRBV27 with TRBJ1-2; 8 nucleotides align to TRBD1. Germline V CDR1 and CDR2: MNHEY, SMNVEV (reference sequence). After removal of 8 bases from V and 4 bases from J, the junction contained 6 bases not matched to a gene. This CDR3 region has 13 residues.

This clone was detected only once. The chain joins TRBV7-2 to TRBJ2-6, with unresolved D. Trimming shortened V by 5 bases and J by 0 bases, and 8 bases separated the two germline ends. The CDR3 is 15 residues long. In germline, CDR1 is SGHTA, CDR2 FQGNSA. CDR3 sequence reads: CASSRTDSGANVLTF. The CDR3 nucleotides read TGTGCCAGCAGCCGAACTGACTCTGGGGCCAACGTCCTGACTTTC.

The rearrangement links TRBV9 to TRBJ2-5, with TRBD2 as a possible D gene (6 bases). The V and J ends lost 4 bases and 4 bases respectively, with 17 bases between them. Germline V gene sequence: CDR1 SGDLS, CDR2 YYNGEE. The CDR3 runs 15 residues. Here the CDR3 reads CASSPLVGEAETQYF. The CDR3 bases are TGTGCCAGCAGCCCCCTAGTGGGGGAGGCAGAGACCCAGTACTTC. The full variable domain, with the rest looked up from reference TRBV9 and TRBJ2-5, is DSGVTQTPKHLITATGQRVTLRCSPRSGDLSVYWYQQSLDQGLQFLIQYYNGEERAKGNILERFSAQQFPDLHSELNLSSLELGDSALYFCASSPLVGEAETQYFGPGTRLLVL.

The V gene is TRBV29-1, the J gene TRBJ2-6, with D maybe TRBD1 (6 bases). The germline V gene has CDR1 SQVTM and CDR2 ANQGSEA. The V end lost 6 bases, the J end lost 1 base, and 13 bases lay between the germline ends. This CDR3 has 15 residues. CDR3 protein: CSVSLGGSGANVLTF. Here the CDR3 DNA reads TGCAGCGTCTCCCTAGGGGGATCTGGGGCCAACGTCCTGACTTTC.